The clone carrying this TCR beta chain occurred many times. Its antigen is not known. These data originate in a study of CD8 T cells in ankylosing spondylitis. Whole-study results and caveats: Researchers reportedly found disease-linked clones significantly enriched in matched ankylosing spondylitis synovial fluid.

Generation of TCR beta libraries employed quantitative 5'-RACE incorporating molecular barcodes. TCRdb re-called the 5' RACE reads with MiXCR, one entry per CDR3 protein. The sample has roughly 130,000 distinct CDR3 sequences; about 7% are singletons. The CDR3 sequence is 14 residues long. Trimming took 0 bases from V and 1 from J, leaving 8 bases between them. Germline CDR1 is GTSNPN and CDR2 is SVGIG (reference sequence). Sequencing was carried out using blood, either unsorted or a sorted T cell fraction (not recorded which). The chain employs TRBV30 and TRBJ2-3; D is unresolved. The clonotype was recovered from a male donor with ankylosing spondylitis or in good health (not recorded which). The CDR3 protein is CAWSVAVGTDTQYF. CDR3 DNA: TGTGCCTGGAGTGTCGCGGTGGGCACAGATACGCAGTATTTT.